This TCR beta chain was sequenced during a study of cytomegalovirus exposure and HLA in healthy donors. Donors consisted of healthy bone marrow donors. The germline gives CDR1 GTSNPN, CDR2 SVGIG (reference sequence). The CDR3 has 16 amino acids. The ends lost 0 bases at V and 4 bases at J; junction bases unmatched: 10. The PCR made use of 60 Vbeta and 13 Jbeta primers. The protocol was immunoSEQ multiplex PCR, while the TCRdb copy is restricted to in-frame clones and leaves out a portion. The sample consists of 60,000 to 90,000 clones, 75% to 85% of them appearing once. V gene TRBV30 combines with J gene TRBJ2-3; 7 nucleotides agree with TRBD2. The clonotype was recovered from a man in his 70s in good health and CMV-seropositive. Sequences were obtained from PBMCs. Written as DNA, the CDR3 is TGTGCCTGGAGTGTATCTAATAGCGGGTTCTCAGATACGCAGTATTTT. This encodes CAWSVSNSGFSDTQYF.